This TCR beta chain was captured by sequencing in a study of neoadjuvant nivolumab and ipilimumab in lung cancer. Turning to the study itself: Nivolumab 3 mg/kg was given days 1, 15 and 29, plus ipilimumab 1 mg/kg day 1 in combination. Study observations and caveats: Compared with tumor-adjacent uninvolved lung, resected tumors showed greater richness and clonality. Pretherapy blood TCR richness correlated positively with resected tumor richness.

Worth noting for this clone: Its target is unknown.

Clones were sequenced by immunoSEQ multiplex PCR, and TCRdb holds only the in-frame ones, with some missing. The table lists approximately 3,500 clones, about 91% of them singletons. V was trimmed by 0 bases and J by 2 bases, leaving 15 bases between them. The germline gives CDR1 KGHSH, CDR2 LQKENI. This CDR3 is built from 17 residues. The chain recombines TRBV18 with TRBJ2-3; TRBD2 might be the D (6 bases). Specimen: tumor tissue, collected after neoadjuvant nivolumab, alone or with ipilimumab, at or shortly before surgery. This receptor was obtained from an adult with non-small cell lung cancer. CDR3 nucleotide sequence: TGTGCCAGCTCACCACCTGTGGGGGGACGGTACACAGATACGCAGTATTTT. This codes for CASSPPVGGRYTDTQYF.